The 17 T cell receptor beta chains in this list originate from one sample, sequenced in a study of brain T cells in children with intractable seizures. Repertoires were generated with immunoSEQ multiplex PCR, while TCRdb's copy carries only in-frame clones and drops some. The profile shows 75,000 to 80,000 clones, about 92% of them singletons. The input for sequencing was peripheral blood, taken at surgery. The receptors come from a boy less than two years old with tuberous sclerosis and intractable seizures.

The chain combines TRBV6-1 with TRBJ1-4; weak D call: TRBD1 (5 bases). Germline V CDR1 and CDR2: MNHNS, SASEGT. There are 13 residues in the CDR3. V lost 0 bases and J lost 8, with 7 bases in between. CDR3 loop: CASSEAGAEKLFF. The CDR3 bases are TGTGCCAGCAGTGAAGCTGGGGCGGAAAAACTGTTTTTT.

The CDR3 DNA follows: TGTGCCAGCAGTTTTATCGAACACAATGAGCAGTTCTTC. This sequence encodes CASSFIEHNEQFF. The chain employs TRBV28 and TRBJ2-1; no reliable D call. The germline CDR1 and CDR2 sequences are MDHEN and SYDVKM. Deletions cut 3 bases from V and 5 bases from J, with 8 bases between. This CDR3 is 13 amino acids long.

This sequence joins TRBV6-4 and TRBJ1-3, with no clear D. V dropped 6 bases and J dropped 1 base, with 16 bases sitting between them. Germline CDR1 is MRHNA and CDR2 is SNTAGT. This CDR3 is built from 16 residues. CDR3 sequence: CASSHGSETSGNTIYF. As DNA, the CDR3 is TGTGCCAGCAGCCACGGGTCCGAGACTTCTGGAAACACCATATATTTT.

This chain joins TRBV5-6 and TRBJ2-7; possible D gene TRBD1, 6 bases. The ends were cut back, 1 base at V and 2 bases at J, with 10 bases in the middle. Per the germline V gene, CDR1 is SGHDT and CDR2 is YYEEEE. The CDR3 is made up of 14 amino acids. CDR3 protein: CASSLRAGAYEQYF. The DNA for the CDR3 is TGTGCCAGCAGCTTGAGGGCAGGGGCCTACGAGCAGTACTTC.

V usage is TRBV7-8 and J usage is TRBJ2-3; no clear D. The CDR3 spans 17 residues. Germline loops: CDR1 SGHVS, CDR2 FQNEAQ. Deletions cut 0 bases from V and 1 base from J, with 14 bases between. CDR3 nucleotide sequence: TGTGCCAGCAGCTTAGCCAGAATTCCTACTGGCACAGATACGCAGTATTTT. This sequence encodes CASSLARIPTGTDTQYF. Full variable domain (rest looked up from reference TRBV7-8 and TRBJ2-3): GAGVSQSPRYKVAKRGQDVALRCDPISGHVSLFWYQQALGQGPEFLTYFQNEAQLDKSGLPSDRFFAERPEGSVSTLKIQRTQQEDSAVYLCASSLARIPTGTDTQYFGPGTRLTVL.

This sequence joins TRBV4-1 and TRBJ2-2; D ambiguous. This CDR3 region has 17 residues. V shed 0 bases and J shed 5 bases, with 16 bases lying between them. CDR1 MGHRA and CDR2 YSYEKL come from the germline V gene. CDR3 DNA: TGCGCCAGCAGCCAAGATTCGGGCAGGCTATGGACCGGGGAGCTGTTTTTT. Encoded protein: CASSQDSGRLWTGELFF.

The rearrangement links TRBV18 to TRBJ1-6; a weak D match, TRBD1 (5 bases). The V gene lost 2 bases and the J gene lost 7 bases, with 15 bases spanning the gap. The CDR3 is made up of 16 amino acids. Per the germline V gene, CDR1 is KGHSH and CDR2 is LQKENI. CDR3 bases: TGTGCCAGCTCACCAATGGCTACCCAGGGAAATTCACCCCTCCACTTT. The encoded protein is CASSPMATQGNSPLHF.

The chain joins TRBV4-2 to TRBJ2-2; D is possibly TRBD1 (6 bases). This CDR3 has 16 amino acids. The V gene lost 0 bases and the J gene lost 2 bases, with 10 bases spanning the gap. The germline V gene encodes CDR1 LGHNA and CDR2 YNFKEQ. CDR3 sequence reads: CASSQEGRGNTGELFF. The CDR3 DNA follows: TGTGCCAGCAGCCAAGAGGGCAGGGGAAACACCGGGGAGCTGTTTTTT.

V usage is TRBV5-1 and J usage is TRBJ2-7; 11 bases line up with TRBD2. There are 15 residues in the CDR3. The germline gives CDR1 SGHRS, CDR2 YFSETQ. J was trimmed by 3 bases and V by 3 bases; bases with no gene match: 5. The CDR3 region has the DNA TGCGCCAGCAGCTGGGATGGACTAGCGGGCTACGAGCAGTACTTC. Translating gives CASSWDGLAGYEQYF.

The V call is TRBV28, the J call TRBJ2-7; TRBD2 matches at 13 bases. This CDR3 comprises 16 residues. V was pared by 4 bases and J by 0 bases, with 3 bases of the junction left unmatched. Germline values: CDR1 MDHEN, CDR2 SYDVKM. CDR3 DNA sequence: TGTGCCAGCAGTTACGGGACTAGCGGGGCCTCCTACGAGCAGTACTTC. Encoded protein: CASSYGTSGASYEQYF.

The V call is TRBV9, the J call TRBJ1-1; TRBD1 might be the D (5 bases). Deletions cut 0 bases from V and 2 bases from J, with 11 bases between. The germline V gene encodes CDR1 SGDLS and CDR2 YYNGEE. This CDR3 contains 15 residues. In DNA form, the CDR3 reads TGTGCCAGCAGCGTAGATCGGGACGGTAACACTGAAGCTTTCTTT. Residues: CASSVDRDGNTEAFF.

The V and J genes are TRBV5-4 and TRBJ2-7; D might be TRBD1 (5 bases). The CDR3 length is 13 residues. V was trimmed by 7 bases and J by 2 bases, leaving 13 bases between them. The germline CDR1 and CDR2 sequences are SGHNT and YYREEE (reference sequence). CDR3 in amino acids: CASSSGATYEQYF. In DNA, the CDR3 is TGTGCCAGCTCCTCTGGGGCAACCTACGAGCAGTACTTC.

The V and J genes are TRBV6-5 and TRBJ1-5; a weak D match, TRBD1 (5 bases). There are 15 residues in the CDR3. V lost 3 bases and J lost 0, with 9 bases in between. Germline values: CDR1 MNHEY, CDR2 SVGAGI. This chain's CDR3 is CASSYSQGSNQPQHF. For the CDR3, the DNA is TGTGCCAGCAGTTATTCTCAGGGTAGCAATCAGCCCCAGCATTTT.

In its sample, this clone was seen once. The chain couples TRBV9 to TRBJ1-4; 9 nucleotides agree with TRBD1. Germline V CDR1 and CDR2: SGDLS, YYNGEE. This CDR3 contains 14 residues. With V trimmed by 2 bases and J by 7 bases, 3 bases remained unmatched. The CDR3, as DNA: TGTGCCAGCAGCGTTTGGGACAGGGCTGAAAAACTGTTTTTT. This codes for CASSVWDRAEKLFF.

This chain joins TRBV19 and TRBJ2-1, with 8 bases matching TRBD2. The CDR3 is 15 residues long. The J segment lost 4 bases and the V segment lost 11 bases, leaving 13 bases of the junction unmatched. Germline CDR1 reads LNHDA; CDR2 reads SQIVND (reference sequence). The CDR3 nucleotides read TGTGCCCCGCCGGGCGGGACTAGAGTATACAATGAGCAGTTCTTC. Translation gives CAPPGGTRVYNEQFF.

The chain has TRBV29-1 and TRBJ1-2; 9 bases match TRBD1. This CDR3 is built from 14 residues. CDR1 and CDR2 (germline): SQVTM, ANQGSEA. V shed 3 bases and J 4 bases; nucleotides not matched to a gene: 6. CDR3 in DNA: TGCAGCGTTGATACAGGGGGCCAAGGCTATGGCTACACCTTC. This sequence encodes CSVDTGGQGYGYTF.

V and J are TRBV5-4 and TRBJ2-5; no definite D call. V lost 0 bases to trimming and J lost 5 bases, with 8 bases between them. The CDR3 has 13 residues. The V gene's germline CDR1 is SGHNT and CDR2 YYREEE (reference sequence). The CDR3 loop is CASSLVQEETQYF. CDR3 DNA: TGTGCCAGCAGCTTGGTGCAGGAGGAGACCCAGTACTTC. The whole variable domain, remainder taken from reference TRBV5-4 and TRBJ2-5, is ETGVTQSPTHLIKTRGQQVTLRCSSQSGHNTVSWYQQALGQGPQFIFQYYREEENGRGNFPPRFSGLQFPNYSSELNVNALELDDSALYLCASSLVQEETQYFGPGTRLLVL.